This TCR beta chain is drawn from a study of blood T cell repertoires in COVID-19. About the study: There were acute and convalescent COVID-19 samples, and they came from the United States, Italy and Spain. T cells, B-cell-depleted T cells, or PBMCs supplied cDNA or gDNA.

As handled by the study authors: Reference gene primer amplification gave estimated nucleated cell counts. Using immunoSEQ multiplex PCR, the repertoire was profiled, and TCRdb retains in-frame clones only, with some absent. That table gives V, J and clone size, and the DNA gave D and trimming. The sample lists about 140,000 clones, approximately 84% occurring once. Trimming left V 11 bases short and J 4 bases short, with 9 bases between. The CDR3 is 12 amino acids. Germline assignment: CDR1 MDHEN and CDR2 SYDVKM. The sequenced sample was peripheral blood. The sequence was collected from a human donor in a cohort sampled during active COVID-19. The chain combines TRBV28 with TRBJ1-6, with D perhaps TRBD1 (5 bases). The CDR3 nucleotides are TGTGCCGGGGGGGGGTATAATTCACCCCTCCACTTT. As protein: CAGGGYNSPLHF.